This T cell receptor beta chain was sequenced in a study of blood T cell repertoires in COVID-19 (dated by TCRdb to between 2020 and 2021). With regard to the full study: Samples covering the acute and convalescent phases of COVID-19 were provided by collaborators in the United States, Italy and Spain. A freely available public database, intended as a resource for researchers studying the immune response to SARS-CoV-2, is where the repertoires were released. The material from the prospective study consisted of cDNA or gDNA derived from T cells, B-cell-depleted T cells, or PBMCs. The samples were drawn from the first 160 participants of the ongoing ImmuneRACE study and from over a thousand subjects provided by 6 global collaborators. Sample metadata almost always included a de-identified subject ID, COVID-19 status, age in years and sex. Where available, HLA class I and class II types were obtained from metadata supplied by the sample provider rather than from assay-based typing. Deeply sampled blood TCRbeta repertoires from subjects exposed to, actively infected with, or recovered from COVID-19 were included in the dataset. Results the study describes overall, beyond this receptor: Clinical and demographic metadata were provided uncurated, with the amount varying by source and participant.

TCRbeta CDR3 regions were amplified from genomic DNA using the immunoSEQ Assay, a bias-controlled multiplex PCR. The study's processing was this. Nucleated cell counts per sample were estimated from amplification of reference gene primers within the assay. To quantify the absolute abundance of each unique TCRbeta CDR3 rearrangement, sequence reads were collapsed and filtered. For each sample, productive Simpson clonality was calculated as the square root of Simpson's diversity index over productive rearrangements. In TCRdb, the immuneACCESS table is reduced to in-frame sequences with V and J assigned. These tables do not hold every clone; where another copy was compared, an unresolved V gene accounts for under half, and the others remain unexplained. V, J and clone size were drawn from that table, and D and trimming were deduced from the DNA. This sample gives about 320,000 clones in total; roughly 85% of them show up just once. The ten biggest clones cover 1.5% to 2% of the sample.

In the prospective study, participants were roughly 18 to 90 years old, resided in about two dozen geographic areas of the United States, and were enrolled through a virtual design. In the prospective study, participants were assigned to cohorts based on the clinical history participants reported in a screening survey and a study questionnaire. A participant counted as exposed if, within 2 weeks of entering the study, that participant had been in contact with someone who had a PCR-confirmed or clinician-diagnosed COVID-19 case. Each participant in the prospective study had whole blood, serum and a nasopharyngeal or oropharyngeal swab collected by mobile phlebotomists. Over a roughly 2-month period, participants in the prospective study had the option of providing additional blood draws and questionnaires. Prospective study blood samples were shipped either frozen or at room temperature before DNA extraction.

Of note for this clone: Its antigen is currently not known. The record has no base qualities; no much larger clone is one base away.

The TCR originated in a woman aged 25 to 39 who had been exposed to COVID-19. The specimen sequenced was PBMCs or T cells enriched from blood (not recorded which).

The DNA sequence is as follows: TGTGCCAGCAGTTTGGTCAGGGCTTACACCGGGGAGCTGTTTTTT. It specifies CASSLVRAYTGELFF. Recombination connected TRBV28 to TRBJ2-2, with a tentative D gene TRBD1 over 5 matching bases. Cut back by 3 bases and 3 bases, the V and J ends lie 11 bases apart. Including the terminal cysteine and phenylalanine, the CDR3 comprises 15 residues. The retained sequence is limited to the CDR3, 45 bases, with the frame set at the first base. From the germline V gene, CDR1 is MDHEN and CDR2 is SYDVKM.